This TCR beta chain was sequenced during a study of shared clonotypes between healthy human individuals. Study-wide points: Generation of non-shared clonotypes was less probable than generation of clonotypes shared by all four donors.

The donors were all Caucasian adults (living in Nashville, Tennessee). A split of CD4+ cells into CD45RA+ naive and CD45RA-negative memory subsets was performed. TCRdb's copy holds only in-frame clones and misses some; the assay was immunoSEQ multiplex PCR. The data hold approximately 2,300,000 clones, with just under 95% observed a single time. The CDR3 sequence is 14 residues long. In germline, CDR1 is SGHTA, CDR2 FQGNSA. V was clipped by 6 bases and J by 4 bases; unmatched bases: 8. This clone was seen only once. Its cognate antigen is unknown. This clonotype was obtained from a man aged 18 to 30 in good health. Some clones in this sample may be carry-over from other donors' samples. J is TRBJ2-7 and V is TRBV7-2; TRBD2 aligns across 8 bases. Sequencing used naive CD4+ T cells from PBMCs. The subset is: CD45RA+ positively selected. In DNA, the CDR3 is TGTGCCAGCAGGTTAATGACTAGCGTATACGAGCAGTACTTC. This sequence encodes CASRLMTSVYEQYF.